The 23 T cell receptor beta chains below were found in one sample sequenced in a study of shared clonotypes between healthy human individuals. Only in-frame clones appear in the TCRdb table, and some are missing; sequencing was by immunoSEQ multiplex PCR. This sample has more than 850,000 clones; approximately 78% occur once, and the top ten carry approximately 0.56%. The sample was memory CD4+ T cells from PBMCs. This sample's subset: CD45RA-negative fraction. These receptors were taken from a man younger than 35 in good health. Some clones in this sample may be carry-over from other donors' samples.

The chain is built from TRBV9 and TRBJ2-3; D remains ambiguous. The CDR3 is 15 amino acids. Trimming stripped 0 bases from V and 3 bases from J, with 11 bases between. Germline loops: CDR1 SGDLS, CDR2 YYNGEE. This chain's CDR3 is CASSVVGGGTDTQYF. CDR3 DNA: TGTGCCAGCAGCGTAGTAGGCGGTGGGACAGATACGCAGTATTTT.

The J gene is TRBJ2-5, the V gene TRBV5-1, with TRBD1 as a possible D gene (6 bases). Trimming cost V 4 bases and J 4 bases, with 26 bases left between them. This CDR3 comprises 18 residues. CDR1 and CDR2 (germline): SGHRS, YFSETQ. In DNA form, the CDR3 reads TGCGCCAGCAGCCTCGCCATTGTTTCACAGGGAGTAGGAGAGACCCAGTACTTC. It translates to CASSLAIVSQGVGETQYF.

This sequence joins TRBV29-1 and TRBJ2-7; no reliable D call. The length of the CDR3 is 14 residues. Germline CDR1 and CDR2: SQVTM and ANQGSEA. Trimming took 5 bases from V and 0 from J, leaving 14 bases between them. The CDR3 DNA follows: TGCAGCGTTCGTTCCAGAATCAGCTCCTACGAGCAGTACTTC. Translated: CSVRSRISSYEQYF.

In its sample, this clone was seen a few times. The CDR3 DNA is TGCAGCGTGGCGACAGGGGGCAGCTCACCCCTCCACTTT. It codes for CSVATGGSSPLHF. The chain employs TRBV29-1 and TRBJ1-6; TRBD1 matches 10 bases. The CDR3 is 13 residues long. Germline V gene sequence: CDR1 SQVTM, CDR2 ANQGSEA. V shed 6 bases, J shed 10 bases, and the junction held 6 bases outside the gene matches.

The V call is TRBV5-1, the J call TRBJ2-3; tentatively, D is TRBD1 (5 bases). CDR3 length equals 15 residues. Germline CDR1 SGHRS, CDR2 YFSETQ. V was clipped by 0 bases and J by 6 bases, with 14 bases between them. The CDR3 sequence: CASSLELGVWDTQYF. CDR3 DNA: TGCGCCAGCAGCTTGGAGCTAGGGGTCTGGGATACGCAGTATTTT. The whole variable domain, remainder taken from reference TRBV5-1 and TRBJ2-3, is KAGVTQTPRYLIKTRGQQVTLSCSPISGHRSVSWYQQTPGQGLQFLFEYFSETQRNKGNFPGRFSGRQFSNSRSEMNVSTLELGDSALYLCASSLELGVWDTQYFGPGTRLTVL.

The chain employs TRBV7-2 and TRBJ1-5; 10 positions agree with TRBD1. Germline CDR1 is SGHTA and CDR2 is FQGNSA. V lost 5 bases to trimming and J lost 6 bases; unmatched junction nucleotides: 7. The length of the CDR3 is 15 residues. The CDR3, as DNA: TGTGCCAGCAGCCCGGACAGGGGGGGAGGTCAGCCCCAGCATTTT. Protein sequence: CASSPDRGGGQPQHF.

The J gene is TRBJ2-1, the V gene TRBV6-1, with a possible D match to TRBD2 (5 bases). In germline, CDR1 is MNHNS, CDR2 SASEGT. The CDR3 is made up of 11 amino acids. Trimming took off 3 bases at V and 16 bases at J, with 13 bases between the two ends. CDR3 region: CASSDQRRGFF. The CDR3 DNA is TGTGCCAGCAGTGACCAGCGGCGCGGATTCTTC.

The gene calls are TRBV30 and TRBJ1-1; D unresolved. CDR1 is GTSNPN, CDR2 SVGIG, per germline (reference sequence). The CDR3 is 14 residues long. Between the trimmed V and J ends, which lost 5 bases and 1 base, there was a span of 14 bases. CDR3 coding DNA: TGTGCCTGGGAAAATGGGTTATCGAACACTGAAGCTTTCTTT. It yields the protein CAWENGLSNTEAFF.

This sequence joins TRBV11-3 and TRBJ2-7; D gene uncertain. The V end was cut by 1 base, the J end by 6 bases, with 7 bases between. The CDR3 runs 12 residues. The germline gives CDR1 SGHNT, CDR2 YENEEA. CDR3 amino acids: CASSLVNCEQYF. For the CDR3, the DNA is TGTGCCAGCAGCTTAGTGAATTGCGAGCAGTACTTC.

Only one count was recorded for this clone. The V call is TRBV7-2, the J call TRBJ2-7; D unresolved. V was clipped by 4 bases and J by 2 bases, with 9 bases between them. Germline-derived CDR1 and CDR2 are SGHTA and FQGNSA. This CDR3 contains 13 residues. DNA of the CDR3: TGTGCCAGCAGCTACGGGCGCCCCTACGAGCAGTACTTC. This sequence encodes CASSYGRPYEQYF.

This chain links TRBV7-2 with TRBJ2-7, with TRBD2 matching over 11 bases. The CDR3 runs 16 residues. V shed 3 bases, J shed 2 bases, and the junction held 6 bases outside the gene matches. Germline loops: CDR1 SGHTA, CDR2 FQGNSA. The CDR3 DNA is TGTGCCAGCAGCTTGACCGGGACTAGCGGCCCCTACGAGCAGTACTTC. Amino acid sequence: CASSLTGTSGPYEQYF.

The V call is TRBV10-3, the J call TRBJ2-1; D is perhaps TRBD2 (6 bases). The CDR3 is 14 amino acids. From germline, CDR1 is ENHRY and CDR2 SYGVKD. V was cut by 3 bases and J by 10 bases, with 16 bases left in between. The DNA of the CDR3 is TGTGCCATCAGTGAAGCGGTCCGGGGGAAGGAGCAGTTCTTC. Translating gives CAISEAVRGKEQFF.

The CDR3 nucleotides are TGTGCCAGCAGCGCTAGCCGACAGGGGACGCAGTATTTT. Encoded protein: CASSASRQGTQYF. The V call is TRBV7-7, the J call TRBJ2-3; 8 positions agree with TRBD1. J lost 9 bases, V lost 5 bases, and 7 bases had no gene match. Germline V lookup: CDR1 SSHAT, CDR2 FNYEAQ (reference sequence). The CDR3 consists of 13 residues.

This clone was recorded at least ten times. V gene TRBV28 combines with J gene TRBJ2-5; D call uncertain. This CDR3 is 14 amino acids long. The germline gives CDR1 MDHEN, CDR2 SYDVKM. V shed 6 bases and J shed 1 base, with 12 bases lying between them. The CDR3 sequence is CASSLLQIQETQYF. CDR3 nucleotides: TGTGCCAGCAGCTTACTACAAATCCAAGAGACCCAGTACTTC.

This clone has a handful of counts. One end of the junction is discordant with germline, which a read error may explain. The chain couples TRBV6-5 to TRBJ2-7; D is perhaps TRBD1 or TRBD2 (5 bases each). This CDR3 has 13 residues. Germline CDR1 and CDR2: MNHEY and SVGAGI. The CDR3 region is CASSYSPRDQRDF. CDR3 sequence (DNA): TGTGCCAGCAGTTACTCGCCCCGGGACCAAAGGGACTTC.

The chain uses TRBV28 and TRBJ2-2; D uncertain. Germline-derived CDR1 and CDR2 are MDHEN and SYDVKM. Deletions cut 10 bases from V and 6 bases from J, with 12 bases between. The CDR3 is 12 amino acids. The CDR3 nucleotides are TGTGCCACCTGCCGCCGCCCCGGGGAGCTGTTTTTT. This sequence encodes CATCRRPGELFF.

V usage is TRBV27 and J usage is TRBJ1-3; D is possibly TRBD1 (5 bases). The V end was cut by 2 bases, the J end by 0 bases, with 17 bases between. The CDR3 is 18 residues long. Per germline, CDR1 MNHEY and CDR2 SMNVEV (reference sequence). Here the CDR3 reads CASSLSRRRGYSGNTIYF. The DNA of the CDR3 is TGTGCCAGCAGTTTAAGCCGTCGGAGGGGCTACTCTGGAAACACCATATATTTT.

The genes are TRBV2 and TRBJ2-2; 7 nucleotides line up with TRBD2. J lost 4 bases, V lost 8 bases, and 13 bases had no gene match. CDR3 length: 16 amino acids. Germline CDR1 reads SNHLY; CDR2 reads FYNNEI. CDR3 sequence reads: CASGRKSGKGTGELFF. The CDR3 nucleotides read TGTGCCAGCGGCCGCAAGAGCGGGAAGGGCACCGGGGAGCTGTTTTTT.

J is TRBJ1-1 and V is TRBV4-1; D unclear. Trimming took 1 base from V and 3 from J, leaving 21 bases between them. Germline assignment: CDR1 MGHRA and CDR2 YSYEKL. The CDR3 length is 18 residues. The CDR3 DNA follows: TGCGCCAGCAGCCAAGGCGGAACCATGGGGAGAGGGTACACTGAAGCTTTCTTT. The encoded protein is CASSQGGTMGRGYTEAFF.

The rearrangement uses TRBV6-1 and TRBJ1-1; 8 nucleotides align to TRBD1. V dropped 4 bases and J dropped 5; count of bases not matched to a gene: 3. Germline lookup yields CDR1 MNHNS and CDR2 SASEGT. The CDR3 loop spans 13 amino acids. The CDR3 loop reads CASSVQGGTEAFF. The CDR3, as DNA: TGTGCCAGCAGTGTACAGGGGGGAACTGAAGCTTTCTTT.

This clone was counted only a few times. This chain joins TRBV30 and TRBJ1-5; 9 nucleotides align to TRBD1. Germline CDR1 GTSNPN, CDR2 SVGIG (reference sequence). The CDR3 consists of 14 residues. Trimming at V came to 5 bases and at J to 6 bases, leaving 8 bases not matched to a gene. CDR3 region: CAWSGQGQVQPQHF. For the CDR3, the DNA is TGTGCCTGGTCGGGACAGGGACAAGTTCAGCCCCAGCATTTT.

The V call is TRBV21-1, the J call TRBJ1-2. TRBV21-1 is classified as a pseudogene. The CDR3 is 14 residues long. As DNA, the CDR3 is TGTGCCAGCAGCAAAAGTGGGGCTAGCGGTGGCTACACCTTC. Translation: CASSKSGASGGYTF.

This clone was detected once. The chain recombines TRBV5-6 with TRBJ2-5; the match to TRBD2 covers 7 bases. The V gene end was trimmed by 5 bases and the J gene end by 5 bases; junction bases not matched to a gene: 9. Germline V gene lookup returns CDR1 SGHDT and CDR2 YYEEEE. The CDR3 has 14 amino acids. CDR3 loop: CASRFGGREETQYF. CDR3 in DNA: TGTGCCAGCAGGTTCGGTGGGAGGGAGGAGACCCAGTACTTC.